Listed here is a single T cell receptor beta chain. Trimming cost V 5 bases and J 1 base, with 17 bases left between them. CDR1 SGHTA and CDR2 FQGNSA come from the germline V gene. This CDR3 contains 16 residues. This entry is derived from a study of blood T cell repertoires in COVID-19. Study-level information: Samples of COVID-19 (acute and convalescent) were obtained from the United States, Italy and Spain.

Enrollees, about 18 to 89 years old, lived in some 24 US areas. Clinical history reported by participants formed the basis on which cohorts were assigned. Exposed study participants had met a COVID-19 case within 2 weeks before entry. TCRdb keeps only in-frame clones here, not all; method: immunoSEQ multiplex PCR. This sample has some 320,000 clones, with nearly 90% found just once. The sequence was obtained from a woman between 50 and 59 years old who had been exposed to COVID-19. The V gene is TRBV7-2, the J gene TRBJ1-1, with TRBD1 as a possible D gene (6 bases). Sequencing was performed on PBMCs or T cells enriched from blood (not recorded which). DNA of the CDR3: TGTGCCAGCAGCCTAATATCGGCAGGGGCGAACACTGAAGCTTTCTTT. Its translation: CASSLISAGANTEAFF.